One sample yielded the 8 T cell receptor beta chains listed below, sequenced in a study of CD8 T cells in ankylosing spondylitis. One entry per CDR3 protein results from TCRdb running MiXCR on the 5' RACE reads. Of about 340,000 distinct CDR3 sequences listed, roughly 20% are singletons. Sequences were obtained from blood, either unsorted or a sorted T cell fraction (not recorded which). The source is a male donor with ankylosing spondylitis or in good health (not recorded which).

The CDR3 region has the DNA TGCAGTGCTCAGGGGGGCCCCCAAGAGACCCAGTACTTC. Translation: CSAQGGPQETQYF. This chain links TRBV20-1 with TRBJ2-5; possibly TRBD1 for D (7 bases). CDR3 length: 13 residues. Germline V gene lookup returns CDR1 DFQATT and CDR2 SNEGSKA (reference sequence). Trimming removed 5 bases at V and 1 base at J, with 11 bases between.

The V gene is TRBV10-3, the J gene TRBJ2-7, with D possibly TRBD1 on 6 matching bases. CDR1 and CDR2 (germline): ENHRY, SYGVKD. This CDR3 comprises 14 residues. V lost 10 bases, J lost 0 bases, and 16 bases lay in between. The CDR3 DNA reads as TGTGCCACTCACCGGGACACCGACTCCTACGAGCAGTACTTC. It codes for CATHRDTDSYEQYF.

V gene TRBV12-3 or TRBV12-4 combines with J gene TRBJ2-1, with 12 bases aligning to TRBD2. The trim removed 1 base at V and 1 base at J, leaving 2 bases unmatched. The CDR3 is made up of 17 amino acids. Here the CDR3 DNA reads TGTGCCAGCAGTTTAGTGGGACTAGCGGGTTCCTACAATGAGCAGTTCTTC. This sequence encodes CASSLVGLAGSYNEQFF.

The rearrangement uses TRBV6-1 and TRBJ2-2; tentative D call: TRBD1 (6 bases). The CDR3 contains 13 residues. Deletions cut 3 bases from V and 7 bases from J, with 9 bases between. Germline V gene lookup returns CDR1 MNHNS and CDR2 SASEGT. CDR3 protein: CASSDTGFGELFF. Here the CDR3 DNA reads TGTGCCAGCAGTGACACAGGGTTCGGGGAGCTGTTTTTT.

The chain couples TRBV7-3 to TRBJ2-1, with a weak D call TRBD1 (5 bases). Trimming took 3 bases from V and 8 from J, leaving 11 bases between them. Per germline, CDR1 SGHTA and CDR2 FQGTGA. The CDR3 has 13 residues. The chain's CDR3 is CASSLAWGDEQFF. In nucleotides, the CDR3 is TGTGCCAGCAGCTTGGCATGGGGCGATGAGCAGTTCTTC.

The chain employs TRBV9 and TRBJ1-6; D may be TRBD1 (5 bases). This CDR3 has 11 amino acids. V was clipped by 3 bases and J by 16 bases, with 11 bases between them. Germline CDR1 and CDR2: SGDLS and YYNGEE. The CDR3 DNA sequence: TGTGCCAGCAGCGCAGGGATGGCTCTCCACTTT. This codes for CASSAGMALHF.

V gene TRBV24-1 combines with J gene TRBJ2-3; tentative D call: TRBD1 (5 bases). CDR1 and CDR2 (germline): KGHDR, SFDVKD. The CDR3 is 14 residues long. Trimming pared 4 bases from V and 2 bases from J, leaving 9 bases between. The CDR3 protein is CATSETATTDTQYF. The CDR3 DNA sequence: TGTGCCACCAGTGAGACAGCAACCACAGATACGCAGTATTTT.

The rearrangement uses TRBV10-3 and TRBJ2-7; TRBD1 or TRBD2 may be the D gene (5 bases each). Trimming removed 0 bases from V and 4 bases from J, with 13 bases in between. The CDR3 length is 15 residues. Germline-derived CDR1 and CDR2 are ENHRY and SYGVKD. CDR3 sequence: CAISESHGTLYEQYF. DNA for the CDR3: TGTGCCATCAGTGAGTCGCACGGGACCTTATACGAGCAGTACTTC.